Detailed here is one T cell receptor beta chain. The CDR3 consists of 15 residues. Germline CDR1 reads LNHNV; CDR2 reads YYDKDF (reference sequence). Trimming stripped 3 bases from V and 2 bases from J, with 11 bases between. TCRdb re-called the RT-PCR reads with MiXCR, one entry per CDR3 protein. In the table there are about 830,000 distinct CDR3 sequences, 15% to 20% of which are singletons. These data are taken from a study of response to subunit inactivated influenza vaccine. The sequence was obtained from a man over 45 who received an inactivated influenza vaccine. This material consisted of PBMCs from blood, taken 4 to 6 days after vaccination. The chain uses TRBV15 and TRBJ1-5, with D perhaps TRBD1 (5 bases). DNA for the CDR3: TGTGCCACCAGCAGTGGGGCGGGGGGCAATCAGCCCCAGCATTTT. Its translation is CATSSGAGGNQPQHF. The full variable domain, rest sourced from reference TRBV15 and TRBJ1-5, is DAMVIQNPRYQVTQFGKPVTLSCSQTLNHNVMYWYQQKSSQAPKLLFHYYDKDFNNEADTPDNFQSRRPNTSFCFLDIRSPGLGDTAMYLCATSSGAGGNQPQHFGDGTRLSIL.